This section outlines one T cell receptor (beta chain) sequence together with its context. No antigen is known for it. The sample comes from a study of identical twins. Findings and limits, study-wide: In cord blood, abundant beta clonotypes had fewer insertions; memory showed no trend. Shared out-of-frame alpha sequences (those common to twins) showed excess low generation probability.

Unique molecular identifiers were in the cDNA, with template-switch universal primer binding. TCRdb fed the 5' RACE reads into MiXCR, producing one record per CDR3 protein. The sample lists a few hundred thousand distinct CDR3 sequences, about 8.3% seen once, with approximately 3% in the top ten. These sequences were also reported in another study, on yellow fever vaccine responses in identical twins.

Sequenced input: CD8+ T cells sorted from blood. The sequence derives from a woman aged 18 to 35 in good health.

The CDR3 region is CASSENSDLLFYGYTF. The CDR3 region has the DNA TGTGCCAGCAGTGAAAACTCCGATTTATTGTTCTATGGCTACACCTTC. The gene calls are TRBV25-1 and TRBJ1-2; no firm D call. This CDR3 contains 16 residues. Trimming took 2 bases from V and 4 from J, leaving 17 bases between them. Germline loops: CDR1 MGHDK, CDR2 SYGVNS.